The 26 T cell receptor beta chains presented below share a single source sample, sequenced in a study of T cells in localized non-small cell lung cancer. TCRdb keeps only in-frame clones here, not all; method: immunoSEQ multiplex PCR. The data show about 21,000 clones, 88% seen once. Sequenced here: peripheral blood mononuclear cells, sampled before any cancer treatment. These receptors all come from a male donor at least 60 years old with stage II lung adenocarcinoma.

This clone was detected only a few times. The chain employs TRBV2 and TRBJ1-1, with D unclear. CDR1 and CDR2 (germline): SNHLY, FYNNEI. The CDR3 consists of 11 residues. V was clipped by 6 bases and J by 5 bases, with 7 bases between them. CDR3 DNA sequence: TGTGCCAGCAGCAAGGGAACTGAAGCTTTCTTT. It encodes CASSKGTEAFF.

For the CDR3, the DNA is TGTGCCAGCAGCTTGGAGAGCGGGAATCAGCCCCAGCATTTT. Residues: CASSLESGNQPQHF. The chain recombines TRBV2 with TRBJ1-5; no clear D gene. The V and J ends lost 6 bases and 4 bases respectively, with 13 bases between them. This CDR3 is built from 14 residues. CDR1 is SNHLY and CDR2 is FYNNEI in the germline V gene.

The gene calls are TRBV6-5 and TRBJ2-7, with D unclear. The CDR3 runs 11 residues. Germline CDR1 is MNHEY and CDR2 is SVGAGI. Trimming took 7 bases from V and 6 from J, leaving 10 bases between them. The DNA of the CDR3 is TGTGCCAGCACTGGGCTCGGCGAGCAGTACTTC. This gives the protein CASTGLGEQYF.

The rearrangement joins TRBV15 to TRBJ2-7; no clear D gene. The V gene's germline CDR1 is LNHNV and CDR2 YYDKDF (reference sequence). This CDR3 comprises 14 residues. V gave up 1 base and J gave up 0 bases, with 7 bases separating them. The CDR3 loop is CATSRARNSYEQYF. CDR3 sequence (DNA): TGTGCCACCAGCAGAGCACGGAACTCCTACGAGCAGTACTTC.

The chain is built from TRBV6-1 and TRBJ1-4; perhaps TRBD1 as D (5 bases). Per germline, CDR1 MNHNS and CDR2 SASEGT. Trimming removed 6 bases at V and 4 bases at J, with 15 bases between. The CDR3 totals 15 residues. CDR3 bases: TGTGCCAGCAGAGGGGTCGGTGGACGTAATGAAAAACTGTTTTTT. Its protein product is CASRGVGGRNEKLFF.

In DNA form, the CDR3 reads TGTGCCAGCAGCCAGACGAGGGAGGGCGGCGAGCAGTACTTC. It yields the protein CASSQTREGGEQYF. V is TRBV2 and J is TRBJ2-7, with 7 bases identical to TRBD2. Germline lookup yields CDR1 SNHLY and CDR2 FYNNEI. There are 14 residues in the CDR3. The trim removed 6 bases at V and 6 bases at J, leaving 11 bases unmatched.

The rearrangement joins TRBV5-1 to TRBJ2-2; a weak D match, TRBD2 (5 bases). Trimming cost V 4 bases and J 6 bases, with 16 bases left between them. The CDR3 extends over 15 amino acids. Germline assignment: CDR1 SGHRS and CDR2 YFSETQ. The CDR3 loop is CASSGGPTNAGELFF. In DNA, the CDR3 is TGCGCCAGCAGCGGCGGGCCAACAAACGCCGGGGAGCTGTTTTTT.

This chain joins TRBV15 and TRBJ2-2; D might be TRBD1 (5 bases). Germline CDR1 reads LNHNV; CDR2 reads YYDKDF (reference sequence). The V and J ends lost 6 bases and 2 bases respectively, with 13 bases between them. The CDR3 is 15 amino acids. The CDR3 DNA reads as TGTGCCACCAGGCGCGACAGAGGAAACACCGGGGAGCTGTTTTTT. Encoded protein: CATRRDRGNTGELFF.

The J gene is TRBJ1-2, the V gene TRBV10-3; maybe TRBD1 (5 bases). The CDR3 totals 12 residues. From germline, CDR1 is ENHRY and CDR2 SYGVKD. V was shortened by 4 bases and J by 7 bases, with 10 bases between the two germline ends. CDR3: CAISAGRGGYTF. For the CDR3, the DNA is TGTGCCATCAGTGCAGGGCGGGGTGGCTACACCTTC.

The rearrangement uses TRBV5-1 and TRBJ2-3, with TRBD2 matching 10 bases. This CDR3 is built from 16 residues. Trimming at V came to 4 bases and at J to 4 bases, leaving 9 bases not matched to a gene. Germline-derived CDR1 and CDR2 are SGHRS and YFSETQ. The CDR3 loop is CASSRGSGRAPDTQYF. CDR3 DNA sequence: TGCGCCAGCAGCCGGGGGAGCGGGAGGGCCCCAGATACGCAGTATTTT.

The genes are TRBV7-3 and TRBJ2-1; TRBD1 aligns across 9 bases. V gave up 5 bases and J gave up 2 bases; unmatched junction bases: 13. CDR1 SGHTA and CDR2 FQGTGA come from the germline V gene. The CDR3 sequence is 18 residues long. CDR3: CASSQNPGTGGTYNEQFF. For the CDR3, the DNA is TGTGCCAGCAGCCAAAACCCAGGAACAGGGGGCACCTACAATGAGCAGTTCTTC.

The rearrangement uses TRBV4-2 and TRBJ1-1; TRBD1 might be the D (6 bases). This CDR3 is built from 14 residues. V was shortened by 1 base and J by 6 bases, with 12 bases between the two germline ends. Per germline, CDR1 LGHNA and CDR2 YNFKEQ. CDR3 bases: TGTGCCAGCAGCCAAGGGAGGGGGGGGCCTGAAGCTTTCTTT. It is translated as CASSQGRGGPEAFF.

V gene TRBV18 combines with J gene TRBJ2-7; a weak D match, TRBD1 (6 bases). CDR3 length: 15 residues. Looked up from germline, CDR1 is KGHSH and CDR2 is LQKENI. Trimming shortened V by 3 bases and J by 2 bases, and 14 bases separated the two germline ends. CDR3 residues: CASSPDWQGTYEQYF. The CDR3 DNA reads TGTGCCAGCTCACCCGACTGGCAGGGGACCTACGAGCAGTACTTC.

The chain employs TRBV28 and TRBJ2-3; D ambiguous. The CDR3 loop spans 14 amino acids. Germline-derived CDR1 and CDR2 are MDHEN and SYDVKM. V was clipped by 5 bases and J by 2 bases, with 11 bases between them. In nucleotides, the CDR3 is TGTGCCAGCAGTCCGTCAGACACCACAGATACGCAGTATTTT. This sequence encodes CASSPSDTTDTQYF.

This CDR3 reads CASVQQGTQNYGYTF. CDR3 in DNA: TGTGCCAGCGTACAACAGGGGACTCAAAACTATGGCTACACCTTC. The rearrangement links TRBV6-6 to TRBJ1-2; TRBD1 agrees at 7 bases. This CDR3 spans 15 amino acids. J gave up 2 bases and V 8 bases, and 11 bases lay outside the gene matches. Germline assignment: CDR1 MNHNY and CDR2 SVGAGI (reference sequence).

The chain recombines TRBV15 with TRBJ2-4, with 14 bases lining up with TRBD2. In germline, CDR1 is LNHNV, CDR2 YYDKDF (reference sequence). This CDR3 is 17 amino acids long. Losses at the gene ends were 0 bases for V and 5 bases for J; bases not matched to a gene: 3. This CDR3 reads CATSRDMTSGRENIQYF. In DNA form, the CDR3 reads TGTGCCACCAGCAGAGATATGACTAGCGGGAGGGAAAACATTCAGTACTTC.

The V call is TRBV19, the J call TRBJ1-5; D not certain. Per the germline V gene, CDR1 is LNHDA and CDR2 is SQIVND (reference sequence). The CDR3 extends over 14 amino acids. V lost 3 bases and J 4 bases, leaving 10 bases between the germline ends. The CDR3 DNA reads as TGTGCCAGTAGTATTTTGGCTGGGAATCAGCCCCAGCATTTT. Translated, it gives CASSILAGNQPQHF.

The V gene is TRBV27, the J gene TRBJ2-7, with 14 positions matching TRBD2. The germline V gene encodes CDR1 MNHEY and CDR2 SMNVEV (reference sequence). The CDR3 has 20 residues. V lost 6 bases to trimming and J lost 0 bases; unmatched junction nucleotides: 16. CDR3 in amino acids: CASRPTGGLAGDRYSYEQYF. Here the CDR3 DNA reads TGTGCCAGCAGACCCACGGGGGGACTAGCGGGAGATAGGTACTCCTACGAGCAGTACTTC.

The CDR3 region is CASSQLAGGPGTKNIQYF. The CDR3 DNA reads TGTGCCAGCTCACAACTAGCGGGAGGGCCGGGAACCAAAAACATTCAGTACTTC. The rearrangement joins TRBV18 to TRBJ2-4, with 13 bases that match TRBD2. The V and J ends lost 4 bases and 2 bases, in that order; junction bases with no gene match: 8. The V gene's germline CDR1 is KGHSH and CDR2 LQKENI. The CDR3 runs 18 residues.

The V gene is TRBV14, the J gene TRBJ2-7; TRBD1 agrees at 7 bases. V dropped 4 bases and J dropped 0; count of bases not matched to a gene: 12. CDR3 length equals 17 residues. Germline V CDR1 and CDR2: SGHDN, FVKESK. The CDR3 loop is CASSPRDSQIGSYEQYF. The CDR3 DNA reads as TGTGCCAGCAGCCCCCGGGACAGCCAGATAGGCTCCTACGAGCAGTACTTC.

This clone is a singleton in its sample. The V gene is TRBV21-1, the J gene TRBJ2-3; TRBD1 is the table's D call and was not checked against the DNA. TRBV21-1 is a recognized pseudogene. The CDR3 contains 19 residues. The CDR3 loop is CASSRPGQGERISTDTQYF. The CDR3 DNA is TGTGCCAGCAGCAGGCCGGGACAGGGCGAAAGAATCTCCACAGATACGCAGTATTTT.

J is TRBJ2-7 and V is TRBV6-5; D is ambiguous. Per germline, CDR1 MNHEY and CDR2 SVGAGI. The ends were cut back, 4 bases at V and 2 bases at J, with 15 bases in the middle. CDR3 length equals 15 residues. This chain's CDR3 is CASSSDGFRAYEQYF. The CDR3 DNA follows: TGTGCCAGCAGTTCCGACGGTTTTCGGGCCTACGAGCAGTACTTC.

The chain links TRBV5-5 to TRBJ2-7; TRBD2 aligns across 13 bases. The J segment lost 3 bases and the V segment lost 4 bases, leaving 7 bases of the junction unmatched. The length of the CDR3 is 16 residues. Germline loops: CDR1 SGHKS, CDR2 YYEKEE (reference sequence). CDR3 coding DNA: TGTGCCAGCAGCCCACCGGGACTAGCGGGAATCTACGAGCAGTACTTC. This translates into CASSPPGLAGIYEQYF.

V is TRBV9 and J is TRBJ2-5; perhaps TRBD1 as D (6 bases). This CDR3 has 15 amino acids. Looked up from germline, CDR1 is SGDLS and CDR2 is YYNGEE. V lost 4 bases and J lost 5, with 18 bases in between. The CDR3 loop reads CASSQRTARSETQYF. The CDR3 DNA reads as TGTGCCAGCAGCCAGCGGACAGCACGGTCTGAGACCCAGTACTTC.

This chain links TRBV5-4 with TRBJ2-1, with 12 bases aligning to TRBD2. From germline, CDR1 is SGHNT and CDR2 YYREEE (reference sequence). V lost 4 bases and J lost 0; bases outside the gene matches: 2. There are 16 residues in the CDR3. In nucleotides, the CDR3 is TGTGCCAGCAGCGTGGGACTAGCGGGCTCCTACAATGAGCAGTTCTTC. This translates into CASSVGLAGSYNEQFF. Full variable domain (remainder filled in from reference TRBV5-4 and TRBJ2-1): ETGVTQSPTHLIKTRGQQVTLRCSSQSGHNTVSWYQQALGQGPQFIFQYYREEENGRGNFPPRFSGLQFPNYSSELNVNALELDDSALYLCASSVGLAGSYNEQFFGPGTRLTVL.

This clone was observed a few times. Here the CDR3 DNA reads TGTGCCAGCAGCCAAAACTCACATTCACCCCTCCACTTT. This translates into CASSQNSHSPLHF. This rearrangement joins TRBV14 to TRBJ1-6, with no clear D. Germline V gene sequence: CDR1 SGHDN, CDR2 FVKESK. V lost 2 bases, J lost 8 bases, and 7 bases lay in between. The CDR3 length is 13 residues. Based on the CDR3 plus reference TRBV14 and TRBJ1-6, the full variable domain is EAGVTQFPSHSVIEKGQTVTLRCDPISGHDNLYWYRRVMGKEIKFLLHFVKESKQDESGMPNNRFLAERTGGTYSTLKVQPAELEDSGVYFCASSQNSHSPLHFGNGTRLTVT.